The 30 T cell receptor beta chains reported below all come from one sample, sequenced in a study of blood T cell repertoires in COVID-19. Profiling relied on immunoSEQ multiplex PCR, and the TCRdb table lists in-frame clones only, not all of them. The sample records roughly 190,000 clones, around 84% being singletons. Sequencing used peripheral blood. The receptors were sampled from a human donor in a cohort sampled during active COVID-19.

V and J are TRBV29-1 and TRBJ2-1; 8 bases fit TRBD1. The CDR3 runs 13 residues. CDR1 is SQVTM and CDR2 is ANQGSEA in the germline V gene. V lost 3 bases and J lost 8; bases outside the gene matches: 6. CDR3 bases: TGCAGCGTTGATAGCAGGGGGCTTGATGAGCAGTTCTTC. As protein: CSVDSRGLDEQFF.

This rearrangement joins TRBV29-1 to TRBJ1-1, with 7 bases matching TRBD1. The CDR3 length is 14 residues. Germline assignment: CDR1 SQVTM and CDR2 ANQGSEA. Trimming at V came to 6 bases and at J to 4 bases, leaving 11 bases not matched to a gene. The CDR3, as DNA: TGCAGCGTGGGAGACAGGGCCCCGGCCACTGAAGCTTTCTTT. Protein: CSVGDRAPATEAFF.

This clone was recorded once. The V and J genes are TRBV7-8 and TRBJ2-7, with 14 bases that match TRBD2. The CDR3 has 16 residues. With 5 bases clipped from V and 9 bases from J, the junction kept 12 bases outside the gene matches. Germline CDR1 and CDR2: SGHVS and FQNEAQ. The CDR3 is CASSPLGTSGSIGQYF. DNA for the CDR3: TGTGCCAGCAGCCCGCTAGGGACTAGCGGGAGTATCGGGCAGTACTTC.

The J gene is TRBJ2-1, the V gene TRBV6-4, with a possible D match to TRBD2 (5 bases). This CDR3 contains 13 residues. Trimming cost V 5 bases and J 9 bases, with 14 bases left between them. Per germline, CDR1 MRHNA and CDR2 SNTAGT. This CDR3 is CASSPGEGGEQFF. CDR3 nucleotide sequence: TGTGCCAGCAGTCCCGGTGAGGGCGGTGAGCAGTTCTTC.

This clone was picked up a small number of times. The chain uses TRBV5-1 and TRBJ1-1; TRBD1 matches at 10 bases. This CDR3 has 15 residues. The junction had 5 bases not matched to a gene; V was cut back by 3 bases and J by 3 bases. CDR1 and CDR2 from the germline V gene are SGHRS and YFSETQ. The CDR3 coding sequence is TGCGCCAGCAGCTCGGGGGACAGGGGTCACACTGAAGCTTTCTTT. Translated, it gives CASSSGDRGHTEAFF.

The sample holds one count of this clone. V usage is TRBV4-1 and J usage is TRBJ2-1; TRBD1 aligns across 10 bases. The germline gives CDR1 MGHRA, CDR2 YSYEKL. This CDR3 is built from 16 residues. J was trimmed by 5 bases and V by 3 bases; bases with no gene match: 7. As DNA, the CDR3 is TGCGCCAGCAGCCAGGGGCCGGGACAGGGGAACAATGAGCAGTTCTTC. Translating gives CASSQGPGQGNNEQFF.

The V gene is TRBV28, the J gene TRBJ2-7; 12 nucleotides match TRBD2. The V gene's germline CDR1 is MDHEN and CDR2 SYDVKM. The CDR3 extends over 16 amino acids. V lost 3 bases to trimming and J lost 3 bases; unmatched junction nucleotides: 6. Here the CDR3 reads CASSFPKTSGSYEQYF. CDR3 sequence (DNA): TGTGCCAGCAGTTTCCCCAAGACTAGCGGGAGCTACGAGCAGTACTTC.

This clone was observed many times. The chain joins TRBV5-1 to TRBJ1-4; D ambiguous. Germline assignment: CDR1 SGHRS and CDR2 YFSETQ. With 0 bases removed from V and 5 bases from J, the gap between germline ends came to 11 bases. The CDR3 is made up of 15 amino acids. The DNA for the CDR3 is TGCGCCAGCAGCTTGGCCCCCAGTTTAAATGAAAAACTGTTTTTT. This translates into CASSLAPSLNEKLFF.

The J gene is TRBJ2-7, the V gene TRBV2; weak D call: TRBD2 (5 bases). Germline lookup yields CDR1 SNHLY and CDR2 FYNNEI. V dropped 7 bases and J dropped 0 bases, with 16 bases sitting between them. The CDR3 consists of 15 residues. The CDR3 sequence: CASKFGAVSSYEQYV. CDR3 sequence (DNA): TGTGCCAGCAAATTCGGAGCGGTGAGCTCCTACGAGCAGTACGTC.

The rearrangement links TRBV6-6 to TRBJ2-1; 7 nucleotides match TRBD2. Losses at the gene ends were 1 base for V and 10 bases for J; bases not matched to a gene: 4. Germline V CDR1 and CDR2: MNHNY, SVGAGI (reference sequence). This CDR3 comprises 13 residues. CDR3 sequence (DNA): TGTGCCAGCAGTTACTACGGGAGGCGCGAGCAGTTCTTC. Its protein is CASSYYGRREQFF.

The V and J genes are TRBV15 and TRBJ1-2; 8 bases line up with TRBD1. This CDR3 has 15 residues. V was clipped by 0 bases and J by 6 bases; unmatched bases: 6. Germline CDR1 reads LNHNV; CDR2 reads YYDKDF (reference sequence). The CDR3 protein is CATSRDLGQGHGYTF. The DNA for the CDR3 is TGTGCCACCAGCAGAGATCTCGGACAGGGTCATGGCTACACCTTC.

The chain links TRBV18 to TRBJ2-3, with a weak D call TRBD1 (6 bases). CDR3 length equals 15 residues. The V end lost 5 bases, the J end lost 10 bases, and 22 bases lay between the germline ends. Looked up from germline, CDR1 is KGHSH and CDR2 is LQKENI. The CDR3 here is CASSANSDSSHSQYF. The CDR3 DNA reads as TGTGCCAGCTCAGCGAACTCGGACAGCTCACACTCGCAGTATTTT.

The rearrangement uses TRBV6-5 and TRBJ1-2; possible D gene TRBD1, 6 bases. This CDR3 is 14 amino acids long. The germline V gene has CDR1 MNHEY and CDR2 SVGAGI. V was trimmed by 7 bases and J by 6 bases, leaving 18 bases between them. CDR3 protein: CASMPTTGGNGYTF. For the CDR3, the DNA is TGTGCCAGCATGCCCACGACAGGAGGCAATGGCTACACCTTC.

The V and J genes are TRBV6-5 and TRBJ1-1; D remains ambiguous. CDR1 MNHEY and CDR2 SVGAGI come from the germline V gene. V gave up 5 bases and J gave up 4 bases, with 11 bases separating them. The CDR3 consists of 13 residues. The CDR3 loop is CASSIGGFTEAFF. The CDR3 DNA reads TGTGCCAGCAGTATCGGAGGCTTCACTGAAGCTTTCTTT.

The genes are TRBV13 and TRBJ1-2; D is perhaps TRBD1 (6 bases). Germline assignment: CDR1 PRHDT and CDR2 FYEKMQ (reference sequence). The V end lost 5 bases, the J end lost 0 bases, and 16 bases lay between the germline ends. The CDR3 length is 16 residues. The CDR3, as DNA: TGTGCCAGCAGCACACAGGGAACAGCCTCTAACTATGGCTACACCTTC. Residues: CASSTQGTASNYGYTF.

The chain uses TRBV2 and TRBJ2-5; D not certain. Germline V lookup: CDR1 SNHLY, CDR2 FYNNEI. Trimming pared 6 bases from V and 5 bases from J, leaving 13 bases between. The CDR3 runs 13 residues. DNA of the CDR3: TGTGCCAGCAGAAAGGAGATTATGGAGACCCAGTACTTC. Encoded protein: CASRKEIMETQYF.

The rearrangement uses TRBV5-1 and TRBJ2-3, with no clear D. V was pared by 4 bases and J by 0 bases, with 9 bases between. Germline V gene data show CDR1 as SGHRS and CDR2 as YFSETQ. CDR3 length: 14 amino acids. In DNA form, the CDR3 reads TGCGCCAGCAGCCAATCCCTAAGCACAGATACGCAGTATTTT. Amino acids: CASSQSLSTDTQYF.

This clone has a single count. V usage is TRBV7-9 and J usage is TRBJ1-1, with 8 bases identical to TRBD1. Germline lookup yields CDR1 SEHNR and CDR2 FQNEAQ (reference sequence). The CDR3 totals 14 residues. V shed 6 bases, J shed 4 bases, and the junction held 7 bases outside the gene matches. CDR3 in DNA: TGTGCCAGCAGGCCGGACAGGGATGCCACTGAAGCTTTCTTT. It translates to CASRPDRDATEAFF.

The chain joins TRBV6-6 to TRBJ2-5, with D perhaps matching TRBD1 (5 bases). Germline V CDR1 and CDR2: MNHNY, SVGAGI (reference sequence). The CDR3 length is 16 residues. Trimming stripped 2 bases from V and 4 bases from J, with 17 bases between. Here the CDR3 reads CASSYGAEKGPETQYF. The CDR3 DNA reads TGTGCCAGCAGTTACGGGGCCGAAAAGGGCCCAGAGACCCAGTACTTC.

The genes are TRBV7-3 and TRBJ1-2; the D gene is possibly TRBD1 (5 bases). The CDR3 has 14 amino acids. Per the germline V gene, CDR1 is SGHTA and CDR2 is FQGTGA. Between the trimmed V and J ends, which lost 4 bases and 8 bases, there was a span of 17 bases. CDR3 DNA sequence: TGTGCCAGCAGCTCCTTCCGGGGCGGGGGAGGCTACACCTTC. Translation gives CASSSFRGGGGYTF.

This rearrangement joins TRBV7-9 to TRBJ2-5; TRBD2 matches at 16 bases. Per germline, CDR1 SEHNR and CDR2 FQNEAQ (reference sequence). This CDR3 contains 18 residues. V shed 1 base, J shed 3 bases, and the junction held 5 bases outside the gene matches. In DNA, the CDR3 is TGTGCCAGCAGCTTAGAGGGACTAGCGGGAGGGCCGGAAGAGACCCAGTACTTC. Its translation is CASSLEGLAGGPEETQYF.

V is TRBV7-2 and J is TRBJ2-7; a possible D gene is TRBD2 (5 bases). The CDR3 consists of 15 residues. Trimming left V 2 bases short and J 2 bases short, with 13 bases between. The germline gives CDR1 SGHTA, CDR2 FQGNSA. This CDR3 is CASSLPSRGPYEQYF. In DNA form, the CDR3 reads TGTGCCAGCAGCTTACCATCCCGGGGTCCCTACGAGCAGTACTTC.

The chain joins TRBV27 to TRBJ2-7; 11 bases map to TRBD1. The J segment lost 3 bases and the V segment lost 5 bases, leaving 12 bases of the junction unmatched. The CDR3 loop spans 17 amino acids. CDR1 MNHEY and CDR2 SMNVEV come from the germline V gene (reference sequence). The CDR3, as DNA: TGTGCCAGCAGTCCGCGCGGGAGGACAGGGGGCTACTACGAGCAGTACTTC. Its protein is CASSPRGRTGGYYEQYF.

The chain joins TRBV27 to TRBJ2-7, with 14 bases fitting TRBD2. Germline CDR1 MNHEY, CDR2 SMNVEV (reference sequence). Germline trimming cut 5 bases from V and 5 bases from J; bases unmatched to any gene: 8. This CDR3 is 16 amino acids long. This CDR3 reads CASSPGTSGSFHEQYF. In DNA form, the CDR3 reads TGTGCCAGCAGTCCCGGGACTAGCGGGAGCTTCCACGAGCAGTACTTC.

V is TRBV3-1 (or the pseudogene TRBV3-2) and J is TRBJ2-1, with 12 bases that match TRBD2. V shed 4 bases, J shed 7 bases, and the junction held 5 bases outside the gene matches. CDR1 LGHDT and CDR2 YNNKEL come from the germline V gene (reference sequence). This CDR3 spans 15 amino acids. The CDR3 DNA reads TGTGCCAGCAGCCCGCTAGCGGGAGGGCTTAATGAGCAGTTCTTC. Protein product: CASSPLAGGLNEQFF.

This clone was counted only a few times. The chain carries TRBV28 and TRBJ2-5, with 7 bases lining up with TRBD2. The V segment lost 3 bases and the J segment 7 bases; nucleotides outside the gene matches: 8. Germline V lookup: CDR1 MDHEN, CDR2 SYDVKM. This CDR3 spans 14 amino acids. DNA for the CDR3: TGTGCCAGCAGTTTGATCCAGGGCGGGGGGACCCAGTACTTC. Translated, it gives CASSLIQGGGTQYF.

V usage is TRBV24-1 and J usage is TRBJ2-5; no reliable D call. The ends were cut back, 4 bases at V and 7 bases at J, with 18 bases in the middle. The CDR3 is made up of 15 amino acids. CDR1 and CDR2 (germline): KGHDR, SFDVKD. CDR3 loop: CATSDFAGDVGTQYF. In DNA form, the CDR3 reads TGTGCCACCAGTGACTTTGCTGGAGACGTAGGGACCCAGTACTTC.

The chain combines TRBV27 with TRBJ2-1, with 7 bases aligning to TRBD1. The ends lost 6 bases at V and 5 bases at J; junction bases unmatched: 10. The CDR3 extends over 15 amino acids. CDR1 is MNHEY, CDR2 SMNVEV, per germline (reference sequence). The CDR3 coding sequence is TGTGCCAGCAGAGGAGTAGGGACAGCTGACAATGAGCAGTTCTTC. Its protein is CASRGVGTADNEQFF.

The chain has TRBV4-2 and TRBJ2-1; D is uncertain. This CDR3 comprises 15 residues. Trimming removed 0 bases from V and 6 bases from J, with 12 bases in between. Germline loops: CDR1 LGHNA, CDR2 YNFKEQ. CDR3 sequence reads: CASSQDTTERNEQFF. CDR3 sequence (DNA): TGTGCCAGCAGCCAAGATACCACAGAACGCAATGAGCAGTTCTTC.

The V and J genes are TRBV6-5 and TRBJ1-1; TRBD1 matches 7 bases. CDR3 length: 12 residues. Germline V gene lookup returns CDR1 MNHEY and CDR2 SVGAGI. J gave up 10 bases and V 5 bases, and 7 bases lay outside the gene matches. CDR3 protein: CASSRGGLGAFF. The CDR3, as DNA: TGTGCCAGCAGTCGAGGGGGCTTAGGAGCTTTCTTT.